This section outlines one TCR beta chain sequence together with its context. Assay: immunoSEQ multiplex PCR; the TCRdb copy retains only in-frame clones and omits some. The sample includes 210,000 or so clones, 91% of them seen just once. The entry originates in a study of control samples from healthy donors and cancer patients. The CDR3 runs to 19 residues. The receptor's source is a man aged 25 to 40 in good health. The J gene is TRBJ2-1, the V gene TRBV1; the table names TRBD2, a call not compared with the DNA. TRBV1 is tagged as a pseudogene. Material: blood. CDR3 nucleotide sequence: TGCACCAGCAGCCAAGTCGGGATACCTTCTACCCGGACCTACAATGAGCAGTTCTTC. Protein: CTSSQVGIPSTRTYNEQFF.